Below, 24 T cell receptor beta chains from the same sample are listed, as sequenced in a study of naive and memory T cell subsets. Two oligonucleotides, mixed equimolar, formed the beta constant-region primer covering TRBC1 and TRBC2. The ligated cDNA underwent four PCR rounds using SP2 and nested alpha and beta constant-region primers. TCRdb reprocessed the UMI-ligation and nested PCR reads via MiXCR and lists one record per CDR3 protein. Altogether more than 100,000 distinct CDR3 sequences are present, roughly 32% being singletons, with the ten largest covering 0.9%. Sequencing was done on a sample of central memory CD4+ T cells from blood. All receptors derive from a human donor in good health.

The gene calls are TRBV28 and TRBJ1-3, with TRBD1 as a possible D gene (6 bases). V lost 5 bases, J lost 11 bases, and 16 bases lay in between. The CDR3 sequence is 13 residues long. Germline lookup yields CDR1 MDHEN and CDR2 SYDVKM. The CDR3 DNA is TGTGCCAGCAGTATCCGACAGGCCCTTGCCATATATTTT. Its translation is CASSIRQALAIYF.

The chain carries TRBV20-1 and TRBJ1-6; no firm D call. Germline CDR1 and CDR2: DFQATT and SNEGSKA (reference sequence). Between the trimmed V and J ends, which lost 3 bases and 0 bases, there was a span of 6 bases. The length of the CDR3 is 14 residues. The CDR3 bases are TGCAGTGCTAGGGTTAGCTCCTATAATTCACCCCTCCACTTT. It is translated as CSARVSSYNSPLHF.

This clonotype turned up a few times. The chain is built from TRBV5-6 and TRBJ1-5, with a possible D match to TRBD1 (5 bases). The V end was cut by 3 bases, the J end by 0 bases, with 22 bases between. The germline V gene encodes CDR1 SGHDT and CDR2 YYEEEE. The CDR3 contains 19 residues. CDR3 protein: CASSSSRVPVTYSNQPQHF. The CDR3 nucleotides are TGTGCCAGCAGCTCTTCCAGGGTCCCCGTCACCTATAGCAATCAGCCCCAGCATTTT.

The V call is TRBV6-2 or TRBV6-3, the J call TRBJ2-1; maybe TRBD2 (6 bases). Germline assignment: CDR1 MNHEY and CDR2 SVGEGT. The CDR3 is 14 residues long. The V gene lost 5 bases and the J gene lost 6 bases, with 14 bases spanning the gap. As DNA, the CDR3 is TGTGCCAGCAGTGCTCACTACGGGGGCAATGAGCAGTTCTTC. This translates into CASSAHYGGNEQFF.

The genes are TRBV6-6 and TRBJ2-1, with no clear D. V dropped 0 bases and J dropped 10 bases, with 16 bases sitting between them. Germline V gene data show CDR1 as MNHNY and CDR2 as SVGAGI (reference sequence). This CDR3 contains 15 residues. The CDR3 DNA reads TGTGCCAGCAGTTACTCGATGGGCGGAACTACCGAGCAGTTCTTC. This translates into CASSYSMGGTTEQFF.

This clonotype is judged medium-sized. The chain couples TRBV6-1 to TRBJ2-5; TRBD2 agrees at 8 bases. TRBJ2-3 explains the end of the DNA better; the J call may be wrong. Germline lookup yields CDR1 MNHNS and CDR2 SASEGT. The CDR3 length is 12 residues. The CDR3 spells CASSEAGGTQYF. The CDR3 DNA reads TGTGCCAGCAGTGAGGCGGGGGGTACGCAGTATTTT.

The rearrangement joins TRBV6-5 to TRBJ2-1; tentatively, D is TRBD2 (5 bases). V was shortened by 5 bases and J by 4 bases, with 18 bases between the two germline ends. Germline loops: CDR1 MNHEY, CDR2 SVGAGI. The CDR3 extends over 16 amino acids. CDR3 in DNA: TGTGCCAGCAGTCAAACGAGTGGTAGCGTATACAATGAGCAGTTCTTC. This encodes CASSQTSGSVYNEQFF.

The V gene is TRBV29-1, the J gene TRBJ2-5, with TRBD1 matching over 7 bases. V was clipped by 3 bases and J by 4 bases; unmatched bases: 8. CDR3 length equals 14 residues. Germline loops: CDR1 SQVTM, CDR2 ANQGSEA. The CDR3 coding sequence is TGCAGCGTTGAGCCCACAGGGGATGGAGAGACCCAGTACTTC. Its translation: CSVEPTGDGETQYF.

This chain connects TRBV28 to TRBJ2-7; 9 positions match TRBD1. V dropped 7 bases and J dropped 3; count of bases not matched to a gene: 7. CDR1 is MDHEN and CDR2 is SYDVKM in the germline V gene. This CDR3 region has 14 residues. The CDR3 sequence: CASTYRGRFYEQYF. The CDR3 nucleotides are TGTGCCAGCACTTACAGGGGGCGCTTCTACGAGCAGTACTTC.

The rearrangement uses TRBV12-3 or TRBV12-4 and TRBJ2-2; 9 nucleotides line up with TRBD1. The CDR3 runs to 15 residues. V dropped 6 bases and J dropped 7; count of bases not matched to a gene: 9. The CDR3: CASSAGTGYDGELFF. CDR3 nucleotides: TGTGCCAGCAGCGCCGGGACAGGGTATGACGGGGAGCTGTTTTTT.

The chain combines TRBV3-1 with TRBJ2-1; TRBD2 matches at 7 bases. The CDR3 spans 15 residues. Trimming at V came to 1 base and at J to 2 bases, leaving 2 bases not matched to a gene. The V gene's germline CDR1 is LGHDT and CDR2 YNNKEL (reference sequence). CDR3 nucleotide sequence: TGTGCCAGCAGCCAAGCGGCGGGAGCCTACAATGAGCAGTTCTTC. This gives the protein CASSQAAGAYNEQFF.

This clonotype was found a few times. This chain joins TRBV6-2 or TRBV6-3 and TRBJ2-1, with TRBD2 matching 11 bases. Germline CDR1 reads MNHEY; CDR2 reads SVGEGT. The CDR3 contains 15 residues. V shed 5 bases and J 4 bases; nucleotides not matched to a gene: 4. The CDR3 DNA follows: TGTGCCAGCAGTACGAGGACTAGCGGGTACAATGAGCAGTTCTTC. This encodes CASSTRTSGYNEQFF.

This chain connects TRBV9 to TRBJ1-3, with D uncertain. V was trimmed by 4 bases and J by 0 bases, leaving 14 bases between them. CDR3 size: 16 residues. In germline, CDR1 is SGDLS, CDR2 YYNGEE. The CDR3 protein is CASSKAGPDSGNTIYF. Written as DNA, the CDR3 is TGTGCCAGCAGCAAGGCAGGTCCTGACTCTGGAAACACCATATATTTT.

This clonotype was seen a handful of times. The V and J genes are TRBV6-5 and TRBJ2-7; D is unclear. Trimming left V 6 bases short and J 2 bases short, with 14 bases between. Germline V lookup: CDR1 MNHEY, CDR2 SVGAGI. The CDR3 is made up of 14 amino acids. The CDR3 nucleotides read TGTGCCAGCAGCCGAACAGTGGTAGCCTACGAGCAGTACTTC. Its translation is CASSRTVVAYEQYF.

This clonotype was recorded only once. V gene TRBV20-1 combines with J gene TRBJ1-1; tentative D call: TRBD1 (6 bases). Trimming removed 0 bases from V and 11 bases from J, with 13 bases in between. Germline CDR1 is DFQATT and CDR2 is SNEGSKA (reference sequence). The CDR3 covers 12 residues. CDR3 loop: CSARDLGGPAFF. The CDR3 DNA is TGCAGTGCTAGAGATCTGGGGGGCCCGGCTTTCTTT.

This clonotype was found many times. The CDR3 DNA reads TGCAGCGTTGCAGGGTTTTACGAGCAGTACTTC. This sequence encodes CSVAGFYEQYF. This rearrangement joins TRBV29-1 to TRBJ2-7; perhaps TRBD1 as D (5 bases). Germline V gene data show CDR1 as SQVTM and CDR2 as ANQGSEA. The CDR3 sequence is 11 residues long. V was pared by 4 bases and J by 4 bases, with 8 bases between.

This clonotype has more than one count but fewer than ten. This chain joins TRBV14 and TRBJ2-4; the match to TRBD2 covers 13 bases. The CDR3 totals 18 residues. Germline V CDR1 and CDR2: SGHDN, FVKESK. V gave up 5 bases and J gave up 1 base; unmatched junction bases: 8. In DNA form, the CDR3 reads TGTGCCAGCAGCGAAGGACTAGCGGGAGCTCGTGCCAAAAACATTCAGTACTTC. It translates to CASSEGLAGARAKNIQYF.

The rearrangement links TRBV20-1 to TRBJ2-7, with 10 bases fitting TRBD1. Germline V gives CDR1 DFQATT, CDR2 SNEGSKA (reference sequence). Trimming at V came to 3 bases and at J to 5 bases, leaving 10 bases not matched to a gene. The CDR3 has 15 residues. CDR3 bases: TGCAGTGCTAGTTCTTTGGGACAGGGGCTTGACGAGCAGTACTTC. Its translation: CSASSLGQGLDEQYF.

This clonotype showed up just a few times. The V and J genes are TRBV2 and TRBJ2-7; D is unclear. From germline, CDR1 is SNHLY and CDR2 FYNNEI. The CDR3 runs to 13 residues. The V end was cut by 5 bases, the J end by 1 base, with 9 bases between. The CDR3 spells CASSPDNSYEQYF. As DNA, the CDR3 is TGTGCCAGCAGTCCTGACAATTCCTACGAGCAGTACTTC.

The chain recombines TRBV20-1 with TRBJ1-5; D is undetermined. Germline loops: CDR1 DFQATT, CDR2 SNEGSKA (reference sequence). This CDR3 has 12 residues. V was cut by 4 bases and J by 2 bases, with 6 bases left in between. CDR3 coding DNA: TGCAGTGCTACCGGGGGCAATCAGCCCCAGCATTTT. It codes for CSATGGNQPQHF.

A few counts support this clonotype. The chain employs TRBV28 and TRBJ2-3; a possible D gene is TRBD2 (7 bases). This CDR3 has 15 amino acids. The ends were cut back, 6 bases at V and 4 bases at J, with 17 bases in the middle. Germline V gene data show CDR1 as MDHEN and CDR2 as SYDVKM. As DNA, the CDR3 is TGTGCCAGCAGCATGGGGGGCGGGGGAGCAGATACGCAGTATTTT. Translated: CASSMGGGGADTQYF.

The rearrangement joins TRBV12-3 or TRBV12-4 to TRBJ2-4, with D possibly TRBD1 on 6 matching bases. Trimming cost V 6 bases and J 7 bases, with 16 bases left between them. The CDR3 consists of 14 residues. The CDR3 DNA sequence: TGTGCCAGCAGCTATATACAGGGTGTGAACATTCAGTACTTC. Translated, it gives CASSYIQGVNIQYF.

The chain carries TRBV28 and TRBJ1-1; D might be TRBD1 (6 bases). The V and J ends lost 5 bases and 1 base respectively, with 17 bases between them. The germline CDR1 and CDR2 sequences are MDHEN and SYDVKM. This CDR3 region has 16 residues. CDR3 sequence (DNA): TGTGCCAGCAGTCCTATTCCCGAGGACAGGAACACTGAAGCTTTCTTT. The encoded protein is CASSPIPEDRNTEAFF.

The chain couples TRBV7-8 to TRBJ2-1, with TRBD2 matching 9 bases. V was clipped by 1 base and J by 9 bases; unmatched bases: 7. The CDR3 has 15 residues. Germline V lookup: CDR1 SGHVS, CDR2 FQNEAQ. In DNA, the CDR3 is TGTGCCAGCAGCTTAGTCCGCGGGAGGGGTTCTGAGCAGTTCTTC. Translated: CASSLVRGRGSEQFF.